This TCR beta chain was observed in a study of technical replicates of blood from four donors. V trimming: 3 bases; J trimming: 4 bases; junction bases outside the gene matches: 2. CDR3 size: 15 residues. The germline V gene encodes CDR1 MNHEY and CDR2 SMNVEV (reference sequence). Clones were read by immunoSEQ multiplex PCR, and TCRdb kept only the in-frame ones, dropping some. This sample yields 75,000 to 95,000 clones, of which approximately 95% are seen a single time; over 0.2% belongs to the top ten. The rearrangement links TRBV27 to TRBJ2-2; 10 nucleotides line up with TRBD2. Sequences were obtained from T cells isolated from PBMCs. The sequence was collected from a human donor in good health. CDR3 loop: CASSFQREGTGELFF. CDR3 DNA sequence: TGTGCCAGCAGTTTTCAGCGGGAGGGCACCGGGGAGCTGTTTTTT.